The 30 T cell receptor beta chains given below trace back to one sample, sequenced in a study of beta chain features in type 1 diabetes. Since all of the isolated RNA was reverse transcribed, expressed TCRB transcripts were what got sequenced. Repertoires were generated with immunoSEQ multiplex PCR, while TCRdb's copy carries only in-frame clones and drops some. The data hold around 500,000 clones, with about an eighth observed a single time. The material sequenced was naive CD4+ T cells from blood. The receptors derive from a woman under 30 in good health.

This clone was recorded a few times. The chain couples TRBV21-1 to TRBJ2-7. TRBV21-1 is noted as a pseudogene. The CDR3 is 15 amino acids. For the CDR3, the DNA is TGTGCCAGCAGCAAATCGGTGGGAAGCTCCTACGAGCAGTACTTC. Translating gives CASSKSVGSSYEQYF.

This clone was counted only a few times. The J gene is TRBJ2-2, the V gene TRBV7-9; D is uncertain. Germline-derived CDR1 and CDR2 are SEHNR and FQNEAQ (reference sequence). The CDR3 consists of 15 residues. The V end was cut by 5 bases, the J end by 4 bases, with 14 bases between. This CDR3 is CASSPRGWITGELFF. DNA of the CDR3: TGTGCCAGCAGCCCACGCGGTTGGATCACCGGGGAGCTGTTTTTT.

The chain links TRBV15 to TRBJ1-5; D uncertain. CDR1 LNHNV and CDR2 YYDKDF come from the germline V gene (reference sequence). The CDR3 is 12 residues long. The germline V and J ends were trimmed by 5 bases and 4 bases, with 6 bases remaining between them. CDR3 loop: CATSGRNQPQHF. Here the CDR3 DNA reads TGTGCCACCAGCGGCAGAAATCAGCCCCAGCATTTT.

The CDR3 sequence is CASSQGSSGANVLTF. The DNA of the CDR3 is TGCGCCAGCAGCCAAGGTTCCTCTGGGGCCAACGTCCTGACTTTC. The rearrangement joins TRBV4-3 to TRBJ2-6; no definite D call. Germline loops: CDR1 LGHNA, CDR2 YSLEER. The CDR3 consists of 15 residues. Trimming shortened V by 1 base and J by 0 bases, and 4 bases separated the two germline ends.

This clone appeared a few times. This chain uses TRBV10-3 with TRBJ2-5, with TRBD1 as a possible D gene (6 bases). V gave up 10 bases and J gave up 5 bases, with 17 bases separating them. This CDR3 has 13 residues. Germline CDR1 ENHRY, CDR2 SYGVKD. The chain's CDR3 is CASNRVLGETQYF. As DNA, the CDR3 is TGTGCCAGCAACAGGGTTCTCGGCGAGACCCAGTACTTC.

This clone turned up a few times. CDR3 bases: TGTGCCAGCAGCTTGGGGCAGGGGTCCCACGAGCAGTACGTC. Translating gives CASSLGQGSHEQYV. The chain has TRBV5-6 and TRBJ2-7; tentatively, D is TRBD1 (6 bases). Germline CDR1 and CDR2: SGHDT and YYEEEE. The CDR3 covers 14 residues. The V and J ends lost 0 bases and 5 bases respectively, with 12 bases between them.

This clone was picked up a small number of times. The J gene is TRBJ2-7, the V gene TRBV18; a weak D match, TRBD2 (6 bases). The germline V gene encodes CDR1 KGHSH and CDR2 LQKENI. There are 15 residues in the CDR3. V shed 2 bases and J shed 2 bases, with 13 bases lying between them. The CDR3 DNA is TGTGCCAGCTCACCAATCGCCGGGGGTGCCTACGAGCAGTACGTC. Protein product: CASSPIAGGAYEQYV.

This clone was found a few times. The chain couples TRBV5-1 to TRBJ2-3; D may be TRBD2 (5 bases). CDR1 is SGHRS and CDR2 is YFSETQ in the germline V gene. V was pared by 7 bases and J by 1 base, with 13 bases between. The CDR3 consists of 14 residues. DNA of the CDR3: TGCGCCAGCGGTCTGCTAGCCGGCACAGATACGCAGTATTTT. Translated: CASGLLAGTDTQYF.

The V call is TRBV7-2, the J call TRBJ2-3, with 11 bases that match TRBD1. With V trimmed by 5 bases and J by 2 bases, 12 bases remained unmatched. The CDR3 length is 18 residues. CDR1 and CDR2 (germline): SGHTA, FQGNSA. CDR3 sequence (DNA): TGTGCCAGCAGCCCTGGACAGGGGGCGATGTCAGCCACAGATACGCAGTATTTT. This sequence encodes CASSPGQGAMSATDTQYF. Full variable domain (rest looked up from reference TRBV7-2 and TRBJ2-3): GAGVSQSPSNKVTEKGKDVELRCDPISGHTALYWYRQSLGQGLEFLIYFQGNSAPDKSGLPSDRFSAERTGGSVSTLTIQRTQQEDSAVYLCASSPGQGAMSATDTQYFGPGTRLTVL.

This clone was observed a few times. V is TRBV18 and J is TRBJ2-3; D is ambiguous. Looked up from germline, CDR1 is KGHSH and CDR2 is LQKENI. CDR3 length: 13 amino acids. Between the trimmed V and J ends, which lost 5 bases and 1 base, there was a span of 7 bases. CDR3 sequence reads: CASSNPGTDTQYF. CDR3 nucleotide sequence: TGTGCCAGCTCAAATCCGGGCACAGATACGCAGTATTTT. Full variable domain (outside the CDR3, taken from reference TRBV18 and TRBJ2-3): NAGVMQNPRHLVRRRGQEARLRCSPMKGHSHVYWYRQLPEEGLKFMVYLQKENIIDESGMPKERFSAEFPKEGPSILRIQQVVRGDSAAYFCASSNPGTDTQYFGPGTRLTVL.

This clone was found a few times. The V gene is TRBV19, the J gene TRBJ2-1, with a tentative D call TRBD2 (5 bases). The CDR3 spans 14 residues. Looked up from germline, CDR1 is LNHDA and CDR2 is SQIVND (reference sequence). Deletions cut 6 bases from V and 1 base from J, with 10 bases between. The CDR3 loop is CASSPGLSYNEQFF. CDR3 in DNA: TGTGCCAGTAGCCCGGGATTATCCTACAATGAGCAGTTCTTC.

Only one count was recorded for this clone. The chain has TRBV9 and TRBJ2-2; D assignment may be TRBD1 or TRBD2 (5 bases each). Per the germline V gene, CDR1 is SGDLS and CDR2 is YYNGEE. V lost 3 bases and J lost 2, with 8 bases in between. CDR3 length: 14 residues. The DNA for the CDR3 is TGTGCCAGCAGCGGGGGACGAAACACCGGGGAGCTGTTTTTT. This translates into CASSGGRNTGELFF.

There are a few counts of this clone. This chain connects TRBV19 to TRBJ2-3; tentative D call: TRBD1 (5 bases). CDR3 length: 14 residues. Germline CDR1 is LNHDA and CDR2 is SQIVND (reference sequence). The V end lost 2 bases, the J end lost 5 bases, and 11 bases lay between the germline ends. DNA of the CDR3: TGTGCCAGTAGTATATCCAGGGCCGGAGATACGCAGTATTTT. Residues: CASSISRAGDTQYF.

This clone was counted only a few times. The chain uses TRBV7-9 and TRBJ2-1; TRBD1 matches at 7 bases. The V and J ends lost 5 bases and 5 bases, in that order; junction bases with no gene match: 6. This CDR3 contains 14 residues. Germline V gene lookup returns CDR1 SEHNR and CDR2 FQNEAQ (reference sequence). As DNA, the CDR3 is TGTGCCAGCAGCCTGGGACAGATTAACAATGAGCAGTTCTTC. This gives the protein CASSLGQINNEQFF.

The genes are TRBV29-1 and TRBJ2-1; TRBD2 matches at 9 bases. This CDR3 comprises 13 residues. Unmatched junction bases numbered 5, after V lost 5 bases and J lost 6 bases. Germline V lookup: CDR1 SQVTM, CDR2 ANQGSEA. The CDR3: CSVLAGVGNEQFF. The CDR3, as DNA: TGCAGCGTTTTAGCGGGAGTGGGCAATGAGCAGTTCTTC.

The genes are TRBV15 and TRBJ2-5; TRBD1 might be the D (7 bases). In germline, CDR1 is LNHNV, CDR2 YYDKDF (reference sequence). With 5 bases removed from V and 5 bases from J, the gap between germline ends came to 21 bases. CDR3 size: 16 residues. CDR3 protein: CATSLNGAGGMETQYF. Here the CDR3 DNA reads TGTGCCACCAGCCTGAATGGGGCAGGGGGGATGGAGACCCAGTACTTC.

The chain recombines TRBV7-2 with TRBJ2-3; weak D call: TRBD2 (5 bases). This CDR3 is built from 17 residues. The V and J ends lost 2 bases and 0 bases respectively, with 15 bases between them. CDR1 and CDR2 (germline): SGHTA, FQGNSA. The CDR3 is CASSLLAYVPSTDTQYF. The CDR3 DNA reads TGTGCCAGCAGCTTACTAGCTTATGTTCCTAGCACAGATACGCAGTATTTT.

This chain links TRBV7-9 with TRBJ2-5; D remains unclear. Germline CDR1 reads SEHNR; CDR2 reads FQNEAQ (reference sequence). There are 11 residues in the CDR3. Trimming stripped 5 bases from V and 5 bases from J, with 6 bases between. The CDR3 bases are TGTGCCAGCAGCACCGGTGAGACCCAGTACTTC. Translation: CASSTGETQYF. Full variable domain (outside the CDR3, taken from reference TRBV7-9 and TRBJ2-5): DTGVSQNPRHKITKRGQNVTFRCDPISEHNRLYWYRQTLGQGPEFLTYFQNEAQLEKSRLLSDRFSAERPKGSFSTLEIQRTEQGDSAMYLCASSTGETQYFGPGTRLLVL.

This clone has at least ten counts. The rearrangement links TRBV29-1 to TRBJ2-5, with D perhaps TRBD2 (6 bases). The CDR3 is made up of 15 amino acids. V was trimmed by 5 bases and J by 5 bases, leaving 21 bases between them. Germline CDR1 and CDR2: SQVTM and ANQGSEA. The CDR3 nucleotides are TGCAGCGTTTCCATTCCCCGACTAGGAATGGAGACCCAGTACTTC. Amino acid sequence: CSVSIPRLGMETQYF.

This sequence joins TRBV7-2 and TRBJ1-2, with TRBD1 identical over 7 bases. CDR1 and CDR2 from the germline V gene are SGHTA and FQGNSA. This CDR3 comprises 14 residues. The V segment lost 0 bases and the J segment 5 bases; nucleotides outside the gene matches: 3. This chain's CDR3 is CASSLAPGGYGYTF. In DNA form, the CDR3 reads TGTGCCAGCAGCTTAGCGCCAGGGGGTTATGGCTACACCTTC.

The chain recombines TRBV5-6 with TRBJ2-3, with D unclear. Between the trimmed V and J ends, which lost 4 bases and 1 base, there was a span of 7 bases. Germline V gene lookup returns CDR1 SGHDT and CDR2 YYEEEE. The CDR3 spans 13 residues. CDR3 DNA: TGTGCCAGCAGCCTACCACGCACAGATACGCAGTATTTT. This translates into CASSLPRTDTQYF.

This clone turned up a few times. The V and J genes are TRBV29-1 and TRBJ2-1; 11 bases fit TRBD1. From germline, CDR1 is SQVTM and CDR2 ANQGSEA. The trim removed 7 bases at V and 4 bases at J, leaving 6 bases unmatched. CDR3 length equals 14 residues. The CDR3 loop reads CSGRRDRGYNEQFF. The CDR3 region has the DNA TGCAGCGGGCGCCGGGACAGGGGGTACAATGAGCAGTTCTTC.

J is TRBJ2-4 and V is TRBV29-1; maybe TRBD1 (6 bases). The V gene lost 5 bases and the J gene lost 8 bases, with 16 bases spanning the gap. CDR1 is SQVTM and CDR2 is ANQGSEA in the germline V gene. The CDR3 totals 13 residues. In DNA form, the CDR3 reads TGCAGCGTTACAGGGTTTGATTCGGACATTCAGTACTTC. It codes for CSVTGFDSDIQYF.

In its sample, this clone was seen a few times. Mismatch with germline at one junction end may stem from a read error. The chain combines TRBV6-5 with TRBJ2-3, with 9 bases aligning to TRBD2. The CDR3 sequence is 15 residues long. Germline assignment: CDR1 MNHEY and CDR2 SVGAGI. CDR3 nucleotide sequence: TGTGCCATCAGTGGACGACTAGCGGCCACAGATACGCAGTATTTT. It codes for CAISGRLAATDTQYF.

The chain uses TRBV2 and TRBJ2-2; possible D gene TRBD1, 5 bases. The CDR3 sequence is 13 residues long. Per the germline V gene, CDR1 is SNHLY and CDR2 is FYNNEI. V lost 8 bases and J lost 5, with 12 bases in between. CDR3 bases: TGTGCCAGCTCCCAGGGTTGGACCGGGGAGCTGTTTTTT. This gives the protein CASSQGWTGELFF.

The gene calls are TRBV27 and TRBJ2-1; a possible D gene is TRBD2 (5 bases). The V gene's germline CDR1 is MNHEY and CDR2 SMNVEV (reference sequence). Trimming removed 7 bases from V and 10 bases from J, with 29 bases in between. CDR3 length: 17 amino acids. The CDR3 is CASTKRLGESSPREQFF. CDR3 coding DNA: TGTGCCAGCACCAAACGTCTCGGGGAGTCTTCCCCCAGGGAGCAGTTCTTC.

This clone turned up a few times. The chain joins TRBV29-1 to TRBJ1-2; the D is unclear. The V end lost 5 bases, the J end lost 1 base, and 5 bases lay between the germline ends. The CDR3 is 11 amino acids. Germline V gene lookup returns CDR1 SQVTM and CDR2 ANQGSEA. As DNA, the CDR3 is TGCAGCGTTATGGGTAACTATGGCTACACCTTC. Amino acids: CSVMGNYGYTF.

This clone came up a few times. V and J are TRBV30 and TRBJ2-7; D unresolved. The CDR3 has 13 amino acids. The germline V gene has CDR1 GTSNPN and CDR2 SVGIG (reference sequence). Trimming left V 2 bases short and J 2 bases short, with 10 bases between. This CDR3 reads CAWSRTVAYEQYF. Here the CDR3 DNA reads TGTGCCTGGAGTAGAACAGTTGCCTACGAGCAGTACTTC.

This clone has only a few counts. The rearrangement links TRBV18 to TRBJ1-1, with 12 positions matching TRBD1. V lost 2 bases, J lost 0 bases, and 1 base stayed unmatched. The CDR3 totals 16 residues. Germline lookup yields CDR1 KGHSH and CDR2 LQKENI. CDR3 DNA: TGTGCCAGCTCACCAGGGACAGGGGGCATGAACACTGAAGCTTTCTTT. Protein sequence: CASSPGTGGMNTEAFF. Supplemented by reference TRBV18 and TRBJ1-1, the full variable domain reads NAGVMQNPRHLVRRRGQEARLRCSPMKGHSHVYWYRQLPEEGLKFMVYLQKENIIDESGMPKERFSAEFPKEGPSILRIQQVVRGDSAAYFCASSPGTGGMNTEAFFGQGTRLTVV.

In its sample, this clone was seen a few times. The chain links TRBV7-2 to TRBJ2-5; D possibly corresponds to TRBD2 (6 bases). The CDR3 covers 14 residues. CDR1 is SGHTA, CDR2 FQGNSA, per germline. The V end was cut by 5 bases, the J end by 5 bases, with 15 bases between. The CDR3 loop reads CASSAGLRPETQYF. CDR3 coding DNA: TGTGCCAGCAGCGCGGGACTGCGGCCGGAGACCCAGTACTTC.